This TCR beta chain is drawn from a study (dated by TCRdb to the mid-2010s). Broadly, across the study: The study tested whether tumor-infiltrating Tregs in breast cancer are recruited from blood Tregs or converted in situ from other CD4+ T cell subsets. Here is what the overall study found, with its caveats: Tumor-infiltrating Treg TCR alpha and beta sequences overlapped most with tumor naive CD4+ T cells, then with blood naive CD4+ T cells. Validation in the larger cohort was restricted to a single TCR beta V-J rearrangement rather than whole repertoires. Tumor memory CD4+ T cell TCR gene usage clustered with blood and lymph node memory CD4+ cells and lymph node naive CD4+ cells.

The memory CD4+ T cell population was isolated based on a CD4+CD45RO+CD25- phenotype. Tregs, naive and memory CD4+ T cells from tumor, blood and ipsilateral draining lymph nodes of five breast cancer patients underwent full-length TCR alpha and beta sequencing. Tumor tissue and lymph nodes obtained from ipsilateral axillary dissection were perfused with PBS, minced and then digested with collagenase I and hyaluronidase. Sorted cell populations were confirmed by FACS to exceed 90% purity. Full-length TCR variable regions were amplified by 5' RACE PCR with constant-region reverse primers, followed by semi-nested PCR with Nested Universal Primer A. Using the ReliaPrep RNA Cell Miniprep System, total RNA was extracted, and the SMARTer RACE 5'/3' Kit was then used to reverse transcribe the RNA into 5'RACE-ready cDNA. Multiplex adaptors were used to barcode the full-length TCR alpha and beta libraries, which were then sequenced on an Illumina MiSeq. The paper's processing steps were these. For each of nine subset-tissue groups, sequencing data from the five patients were pooled, and the groups were then compared using unsupervised clustering of TCR gene usage. The Morisita-Horn index was used to calculate repertoire similarity, with shared sequences weighted according to their contribution to each repertoire. Starting from the raw public reads, TCRdb applied fastp trimming at Q25, assembled clones with MiXCR and retained in-frame beta chains. When rows share a CDR3 protein, they turn into one entry using the most common DNA and genes. These V and J calls originate from TCRdb's pipeline instead of the authors' own analysis. Present in this sample are more than 45,000 distinct CDR3 sequences, around 28% of which were seen just once. The ten largest clones take up 2.5% to 3.5% of the sample.

As concerns this clonotype: There is no known antigen for this receptor. No per-base quality is available; no much larger clone lies one base away.

The CDR3 contains 17 residues, cysteine and phenylalanine counted. Just the 51-base CDR3 DNA is kept, in frame starting at base 1. The germline V gene specifies SGHRS as CDR1 and YFSETQ as CDR2. Here V drops 3 bases and J drops 5 bases, and the junction holds 9 bases not matched to any gene. Recombination connected TRBV5-1 to TRBJ2-1; 12 junctional bases match TRBD2. The sample was tumor-infiltrating memory CD4+ T cells sorted from the breast tumor. Taken with the paper, the label for cell subset or site translates to: memory CD4+ T cells, CD4+CD45RO+CD25-. This sequence originates from a female donor with breast cancer. For the CDR3, the sequence is CASSSSPSGRANNEQFF. The nucleotide sequence is given as TGCGCCAGCAGCTCCTCGCCTAGCGGGAGGGCAAACAATGAGCAGTTCTTC.